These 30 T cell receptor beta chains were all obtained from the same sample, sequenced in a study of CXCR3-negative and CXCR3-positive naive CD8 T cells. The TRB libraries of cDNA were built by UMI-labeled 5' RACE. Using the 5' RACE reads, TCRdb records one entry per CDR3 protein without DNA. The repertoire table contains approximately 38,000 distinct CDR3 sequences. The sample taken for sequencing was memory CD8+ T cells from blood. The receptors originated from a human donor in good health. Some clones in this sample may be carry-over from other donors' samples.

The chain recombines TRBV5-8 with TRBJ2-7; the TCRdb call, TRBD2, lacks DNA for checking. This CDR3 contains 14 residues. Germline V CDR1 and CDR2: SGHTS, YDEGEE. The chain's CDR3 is CASSLEGGGNEQYF.

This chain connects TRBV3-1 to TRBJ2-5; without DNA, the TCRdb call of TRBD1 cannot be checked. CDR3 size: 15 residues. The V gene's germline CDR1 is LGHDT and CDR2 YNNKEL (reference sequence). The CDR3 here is CASSPTRGEGETQYF.

CDR3: CASSYSISARTDTQYF. The gene calls are TRBV6-5 and TRBJ2-3. Germline V lookup: CDR1 MNHEY, CDR2 SVGAGI. The CDR3 is made up of 16 amino acids.

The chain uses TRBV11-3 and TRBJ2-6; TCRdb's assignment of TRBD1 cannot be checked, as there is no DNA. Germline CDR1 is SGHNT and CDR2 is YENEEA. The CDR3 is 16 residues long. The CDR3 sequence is CASSLDTGPGANVLTF.

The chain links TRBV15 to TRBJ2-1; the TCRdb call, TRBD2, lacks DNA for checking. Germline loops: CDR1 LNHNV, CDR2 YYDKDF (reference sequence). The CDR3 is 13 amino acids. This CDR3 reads CATTSGPLNEQFF. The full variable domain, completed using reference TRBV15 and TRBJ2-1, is DAMVIQNPRYQVTQFGKPVTLSCSQTLNHNVMYWYQQKSSQAPKLLFHYYDKDFNNEADTPDNFQSRRPNTSFCFLDIRSPGLGDTAMYLCATTSGPLNEQFFGPGTRLTVL.

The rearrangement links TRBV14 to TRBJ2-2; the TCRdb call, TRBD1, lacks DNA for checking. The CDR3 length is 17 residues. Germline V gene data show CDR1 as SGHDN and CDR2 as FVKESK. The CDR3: CASSPRVGQGNTGELFF.

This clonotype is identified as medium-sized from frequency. The CDR3 region is CASSWTALNTGELFF. The V and J genes are TRBV9 and TRBJ2-2; lacking DNA, the TRBD1 call made by TCRdb goes unchecked. The CDR3 extends over 15 amino acids. From germline, CDR1 is SGDLS and CDR2 YYNGEE. Based on the CDR3 plus reference TRBV9 and TRBJ2-2, the full variable domain is DSGVTQTPKHLITATGQRVTLRCSPRSGDLSVYWYQQSLDQGLQFLIQYYNGEERAKGNILERFSAQQFPDLHSELNLSSLELGDSALYFCASSWTALNTGELFFGEGSRLTVL.

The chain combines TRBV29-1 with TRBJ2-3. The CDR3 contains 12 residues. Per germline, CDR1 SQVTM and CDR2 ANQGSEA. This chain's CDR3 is CSEGTSADTQYF.

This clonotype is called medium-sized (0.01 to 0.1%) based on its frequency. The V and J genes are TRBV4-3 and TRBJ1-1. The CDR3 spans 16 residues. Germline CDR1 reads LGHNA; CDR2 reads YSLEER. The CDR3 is CASSEGVGAVLTEAFF.

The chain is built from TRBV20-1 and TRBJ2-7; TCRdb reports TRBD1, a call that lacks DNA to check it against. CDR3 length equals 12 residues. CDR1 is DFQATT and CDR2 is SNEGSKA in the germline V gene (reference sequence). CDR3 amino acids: CSAGQEQGEQYF.

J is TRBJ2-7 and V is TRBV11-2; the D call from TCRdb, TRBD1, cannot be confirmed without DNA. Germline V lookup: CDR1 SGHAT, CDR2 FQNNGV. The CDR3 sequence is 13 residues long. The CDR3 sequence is CASSSTGSHEQYF.

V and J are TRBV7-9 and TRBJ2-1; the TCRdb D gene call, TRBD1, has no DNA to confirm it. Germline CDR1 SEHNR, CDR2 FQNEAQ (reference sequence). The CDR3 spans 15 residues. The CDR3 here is CASSPPAGLVNEQFF.

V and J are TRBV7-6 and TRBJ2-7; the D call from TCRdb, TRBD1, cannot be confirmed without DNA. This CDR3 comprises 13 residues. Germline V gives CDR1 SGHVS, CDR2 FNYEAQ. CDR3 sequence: CASRQGQSYEQYF.

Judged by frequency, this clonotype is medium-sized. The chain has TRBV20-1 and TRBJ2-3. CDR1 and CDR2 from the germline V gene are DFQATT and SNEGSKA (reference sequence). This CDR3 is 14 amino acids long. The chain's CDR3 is CSASMGSYTDTQYF.

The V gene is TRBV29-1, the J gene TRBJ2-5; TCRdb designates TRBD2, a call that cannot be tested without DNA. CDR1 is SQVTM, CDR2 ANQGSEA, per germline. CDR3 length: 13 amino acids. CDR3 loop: CSVGGVGELTQYF.

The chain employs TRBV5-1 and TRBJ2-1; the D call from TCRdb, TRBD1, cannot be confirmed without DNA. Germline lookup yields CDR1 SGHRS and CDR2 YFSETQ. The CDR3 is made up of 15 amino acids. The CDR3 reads CASSLERGANNEQFF. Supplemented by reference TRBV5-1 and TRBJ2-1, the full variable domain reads KAGVTQTPRYLIKTRGQQVTLSCSPISGHRSVSWYQQTPGQGLQFLFEYFSETQRNKGNFPGRFSGRQFSNSRSEMNVSTLELGDSALYLCASSLERGANNEQFFGPGTRLTVL.

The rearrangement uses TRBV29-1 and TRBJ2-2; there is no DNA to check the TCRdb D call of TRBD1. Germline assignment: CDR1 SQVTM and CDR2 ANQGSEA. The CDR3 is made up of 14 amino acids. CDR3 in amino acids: CSVETGSNTGELFF.

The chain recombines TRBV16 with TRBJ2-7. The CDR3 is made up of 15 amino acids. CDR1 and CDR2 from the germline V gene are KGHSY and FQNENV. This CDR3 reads CASSQSRRMDYEQYF.

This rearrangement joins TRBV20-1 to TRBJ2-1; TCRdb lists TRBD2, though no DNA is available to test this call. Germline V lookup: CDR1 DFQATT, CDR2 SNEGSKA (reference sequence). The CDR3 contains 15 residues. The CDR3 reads CSARGLAASYNEQFF.

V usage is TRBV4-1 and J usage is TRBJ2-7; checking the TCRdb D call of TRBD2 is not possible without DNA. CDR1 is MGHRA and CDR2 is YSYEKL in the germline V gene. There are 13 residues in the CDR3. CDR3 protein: CASSWRGTDEQYF.

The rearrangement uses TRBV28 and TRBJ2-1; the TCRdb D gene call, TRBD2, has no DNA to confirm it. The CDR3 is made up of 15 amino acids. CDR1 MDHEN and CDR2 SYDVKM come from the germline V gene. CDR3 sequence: CASSLGELAGNEQFF.

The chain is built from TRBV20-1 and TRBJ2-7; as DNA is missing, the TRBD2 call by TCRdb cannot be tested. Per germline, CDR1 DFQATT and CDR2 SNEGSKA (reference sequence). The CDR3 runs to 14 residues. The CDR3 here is CSARELAGGDEQYF.

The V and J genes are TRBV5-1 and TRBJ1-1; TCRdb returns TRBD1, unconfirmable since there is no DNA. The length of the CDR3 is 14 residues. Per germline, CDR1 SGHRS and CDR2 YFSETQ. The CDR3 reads CASSFGTENTEAFF. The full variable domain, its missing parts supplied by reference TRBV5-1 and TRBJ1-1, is KAGVTQTPRYLIKTRGQQVTLSCSPISGHRSVSWYQQTPGQGLQFLFEYFSETQRNKGNFPGRFSGRQFSNSRSEMNVSTLELGDSALYLCASSFGTENTEAFFGQGTRLTVV.

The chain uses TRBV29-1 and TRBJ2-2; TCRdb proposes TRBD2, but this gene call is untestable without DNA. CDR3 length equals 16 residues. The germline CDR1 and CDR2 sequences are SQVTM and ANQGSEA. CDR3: CSVEEEAGDHTGELFF.

The CDR3 sequence is CASSFMDGAASQHF. The chain recombines TRBV28 with TRBJ1-5. The germline V gene has CDR1 MDHEN and CDR2 SYDVKM. This CDR3 has 14 residues.

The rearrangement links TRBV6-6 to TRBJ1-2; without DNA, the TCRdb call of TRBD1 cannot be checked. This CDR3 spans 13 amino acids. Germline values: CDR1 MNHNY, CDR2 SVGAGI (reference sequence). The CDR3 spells CASSYEQGDGYTF.

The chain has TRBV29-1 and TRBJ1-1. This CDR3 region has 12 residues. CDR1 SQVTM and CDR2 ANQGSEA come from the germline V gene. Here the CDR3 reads CSVIKSTAEAFF.

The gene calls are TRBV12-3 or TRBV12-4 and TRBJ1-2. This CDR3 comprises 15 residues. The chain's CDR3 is CASSLEDGSNYGYTF.

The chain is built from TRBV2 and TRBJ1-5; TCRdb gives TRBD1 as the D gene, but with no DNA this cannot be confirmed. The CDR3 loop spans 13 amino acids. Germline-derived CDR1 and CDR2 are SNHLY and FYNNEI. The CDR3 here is CASKGQVNQPQHF. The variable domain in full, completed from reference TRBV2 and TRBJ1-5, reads EPEVTQTPSHQVTQMGQEVILRCVPISNHLYFYWYRQILGQKVEFLVSFYNNEISEKSEIFDDQFSVERPDGSNFTLKIRSTKLEDSAMYFCASKGQVNQPQHFGDGTRLSIL.

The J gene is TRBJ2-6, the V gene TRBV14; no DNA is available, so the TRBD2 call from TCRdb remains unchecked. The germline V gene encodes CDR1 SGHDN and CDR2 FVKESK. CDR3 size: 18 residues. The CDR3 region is CASSRGGPPLSGANVLTF.